This T cell receptor beta chain appears in the sequencing data of a study of cytomegalovirus exposure and HLA in healthy donors. Study-level results: According to a later analysis, donors in an Asian-associated ancestry cluster reportedly had fewer N-insertions than the roughly 630-donor mean. Later, an analysis showed that TCR beta chains associated with HLA were more clonally expanded than others that were equally common.

Germline CDR1 reads MNHNS; CDR2 reads SASEGT. Trimming left V 0 bases short and J 6 bases short, with 8 bases between. This CDR3 has 13 amino acids. A multiplex PCR was run with 60 Vbeta primers and 13 Jbeta primers. Profiled with immunoSEQ multiplex PCR; TCRdb holds only in-frame clones, not every one. The top ten hold 8% of the sample, which has a few hundred thousand clones, about 86% seen once. With respect to this clone: As yet, its antigen is unknown.

Sequencing used PBMCs. This clonotype was sampled from a woman aged 55 to 70 in good health and CMV-seropositive. V gene TRBV6-1 combines with J gene TRBJ1-2; D is uncertain. CDR3: CASSEASGDGYTF. The CDR3 DNA follows: TGTGCCAGCAGTGAAGCGTCCGGGGATGGCTACACCTTC.